This T cell receptor (beta chain) is drawn from a study of metastatic and nonmetastatic thyroid tumors. Turning to the study itself: It was across blood and tumor or nodule tissue from malignant and benign thyroid patients that repertoires were compared. Whole-study results and caveats: Patients with malignant thyroid tumors reportedly had significantly higher TCR beta diversity than those with benign nodules, in blood and tumor.

This clone was recorded at least ten times. Its target is not known. Authors' data handling: Construction of a distant-metastasis classifier for papillary thyroid cancer relied on CDR3 differences across clinicopathological groups. TCRdb re-called the PCR reads via MiXCR. The V and J calls and clone size come from TCRdb's table, not from the authors' own analysis. The sample holds about 39,000 clones, around a fifth seen once. Nobody among the patients had been given any treatment before thyroid surgery. The clonotype originates from a female donor with papillary thyroid cancer or a benign thyroid nodule (not recorded which). Some clones in this sample may be carry-over from other donors' samples. Input material: blood.

CDR3 bases: TGTGCCAGCAGCTTAGGAGTTATGGAGACCCAGTACTTC. Its translation is CASSLGVMETQYF. The chain is built from TRBV7-3 and TRBJ2-5; D unclear. The CDR3 spans 13 residues. CDR1 is SGHTA, CDR2 FQGTGA, per germline. V was trimmed by 2 bases and J by 5 bases, leaving 9 bases between them.